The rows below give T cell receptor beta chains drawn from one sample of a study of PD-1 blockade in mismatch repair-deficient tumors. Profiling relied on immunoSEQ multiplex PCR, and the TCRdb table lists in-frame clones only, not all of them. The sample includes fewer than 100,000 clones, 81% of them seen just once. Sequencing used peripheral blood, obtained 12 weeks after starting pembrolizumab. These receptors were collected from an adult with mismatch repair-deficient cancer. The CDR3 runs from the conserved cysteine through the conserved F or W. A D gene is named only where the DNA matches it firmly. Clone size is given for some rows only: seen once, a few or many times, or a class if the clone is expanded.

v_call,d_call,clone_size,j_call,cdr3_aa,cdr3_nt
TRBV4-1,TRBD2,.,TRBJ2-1,CASSPEKGLAGSCYNEQFF,TGCGCCAGCAGCCCGGAAAAGGGACTAGCGGGGAGTTGCTACAATGAGCAGTTCTTC
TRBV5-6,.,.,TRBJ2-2,CASSLSGWNTGELFF,TGTGCCAGCAGCTTGAGCGGGTGGAACACCGGGGAGCTGTTTTTT
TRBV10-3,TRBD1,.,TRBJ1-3,CAISEFWDRGSGNTIYF,TGTGCCATCAGTGAGTTTTGGGACAGGGGGTCTGGAAACACCATATATTTT
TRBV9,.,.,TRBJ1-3,CASTQTGTGNTIYF,TGTGCCAGCACGCAAACAGGGACTGGAAACACCATATATTTT
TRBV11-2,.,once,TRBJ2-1,CASSLGQNNEQFF,TGTGCCAGCAGCTTAGGACAGAACAATGAGCAGTTCTTC
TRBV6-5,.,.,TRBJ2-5,CASSWRRGGGETQYF,TGTGCCAGCAGTTGGCGCCGGGGCGGAGGGGAGACCCAGTACTTC
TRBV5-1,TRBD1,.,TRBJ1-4,CASSLTGAGEKLFF,TGCGCCAGCAGCTTGACAGGGGCGGGTGAAAAACTGTTTTTT
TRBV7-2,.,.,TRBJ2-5,CASSPLRGQYF,TGTGCCAGCAGCCCCCTGCGGGGCCAGTACTTC
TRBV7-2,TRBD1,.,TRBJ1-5,CASSLVAGQGASGQPQHF,TGTGCCAGCAGCTTAGTTGCGGGACAGGGGGCATCGGGACAGCCCCAGCATTTT
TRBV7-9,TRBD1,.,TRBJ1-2,CASSSTGGGGYTF,TGTGCCAGCAGCTCAACAGGGGGCGGTGGCTACACCTTC
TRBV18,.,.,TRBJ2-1,CASSQSTNNEQFF,TGTGCCAGCTCACAAAGCACCAACAATGAGCAGTTCTTC
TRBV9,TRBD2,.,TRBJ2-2,CASSEPQRGNTGELFF,TGTGCCAGCAGCGAGCCGCAGCGGGGTAACACCGGGGAGCTGTTTTTT
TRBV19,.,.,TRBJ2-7,CASSIQNSYEQYF,TGTGCCAGTAGTATTCAGAACTCCTACGAGCAGTACTTC
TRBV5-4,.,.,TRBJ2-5,CASSLGPRGEETQYF,TGTGCCAGCAGCTTGGGCCCCAGAGGGGAAGAGACCCAGTACTTC
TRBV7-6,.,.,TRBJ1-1,CASSLGPRGPTPEAFF,TGTGCCAGCAGCTTAGGGCCCCGAGGACCGACGCCTGAAGCTTTCTTT
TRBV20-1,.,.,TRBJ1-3,CSARTGNTIYF,TGCAGTGCCCGGACTGGAAACACCATATATTTT
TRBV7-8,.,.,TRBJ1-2,CASSLSGEGGYTF,TGTGCCAGCAGCCTTTCGGGGGAAGGGGGCTACACCTTC
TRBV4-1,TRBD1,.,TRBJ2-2,CASSRGTEITGELFF,TGCGCCAGCAGCCGAGGGACAGAGATCACCGGGGAGCTGTTTTTT
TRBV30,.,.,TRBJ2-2,CAWRGRYPGELFF,TGTGCCTGGAGGGGAAGGTATCCCGGGGAGCTGTTTTTT
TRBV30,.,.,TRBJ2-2,CAWSRLALNTGELFF,TGTGCCTGGAGTAGGCTAGCCCTTAACACCGGGGAGCTGTTTTTT
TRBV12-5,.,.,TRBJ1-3,CASGSGNSGNTIYF,TGTGCTAGTGGTTCGGGAAACTCTGGAAACACCATATATTTT
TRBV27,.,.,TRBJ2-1,CASHDRRGVPYNEQFF,TGTGCCAGCCACGATCGTAGGGGAGTCCCCTACAATGAGCAGTTCTTC
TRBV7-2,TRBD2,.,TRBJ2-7,CASSSAGTINYEQYF,TGTGCCAGCAGTTCGGCCGGGACTATAAACTACGAGCAGTACTTC
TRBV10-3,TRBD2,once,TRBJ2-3,CAISGRVGGRAADTQYF,TGTGCCATCAGTGGAAGAGTGGGAGGGAGGGCCGCAGATACGCAGTATTTT
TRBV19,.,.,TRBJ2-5,CASSISTGGQETQYF,TGTGCCAGTAGTATTTCGACAGGAGGTCAAGAGACCCAGTACTTC
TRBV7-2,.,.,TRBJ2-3,CASSFGGVGTDTQYF,TGTGCCAGCAGCTTCGGGGGAGTGGGCACAGATACGCAGTATTTT
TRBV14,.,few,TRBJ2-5,CASSQEGALGETQYF,TGTGCCAGCAGCCAAGAGGGGGCGCTGGGCGAGACCCAGTACTTC
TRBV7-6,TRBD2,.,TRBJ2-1,CASSLSSGRSYNEQFF,TGTGCCAGCAGCTTATCTAGCGGGCGCTCCTACAATGAGCAGTTCTTC
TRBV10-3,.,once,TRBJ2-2,CAISESTRPLNTGELFF,TGTGCCATCAGTGAGTCGACTCGACCTTTGAACACCGGGGAGCTGTTTTTT
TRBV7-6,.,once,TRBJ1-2,CASSLLDSYGYTF,TGTGCCAGCAGCTTATTGGACAGCTATGGCTACACCTTC
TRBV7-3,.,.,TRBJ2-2,CASSTPNWPGELFF,TGTGCCAGCAGCACTCCGAATTGGCCCGGGGAGCTGTTTTTT
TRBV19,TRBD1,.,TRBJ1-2,CASSAGQGNYGYTF,TGTGCCAGTAGTGCAGGACAGGGGAACTATGGCTACACCTTC
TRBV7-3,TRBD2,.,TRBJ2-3,CASSLIGKRTSGTDTQYF,TGTGCCAGCAGCTTGATCGGGAAAAGGACTAGCGGCACAGATACGCAGTATTTT
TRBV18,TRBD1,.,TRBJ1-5,CASSRDRVDNQPQHF,TGTGCCAGCTCCCGGGACAGGGTGGACAATCAGCCCCAGCATTTT
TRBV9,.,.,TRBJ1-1,CASSVGGSRGVSEAFF,TGTGCCAGCAGCGTAGGAGGGAGCCGAGGGGTCTCTGAAGCTTTCTTT
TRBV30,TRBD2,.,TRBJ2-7,CAWRTGLAGVREQYF,TGTGCCTGGAGGACGGGACTAGCGGGAGTGAGGGAGCAGTACTTC
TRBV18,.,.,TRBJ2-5,CASSPGVVETQYF,TGTGCCAGCTCACCCGGAGTGGTAGAGACCCAGTACTTC
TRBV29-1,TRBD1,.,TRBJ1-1,CSVRQGAGKAFF,TGCAGCGTACGACAGGGGGCAGGGAAAGCTTTCTTT
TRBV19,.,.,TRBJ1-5,CASSADGGGQPQHF,TGTGCCAGTAGTGCGGACGGAGGAGGTCAGCCCCAGCATTTT
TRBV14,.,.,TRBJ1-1,CASSQEPNTEAFF,TGTGCCAGCAGCCAAGAGCCGAACACTGAAGCTTTCTTT
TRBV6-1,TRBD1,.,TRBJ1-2,CASSEGQGENYGYTF,TGTGCCAGCAGTGAAGGCCAGGGGGAAAACTATGGCTACACCTTC
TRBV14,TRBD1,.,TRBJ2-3,CASSLTGVRTDTQYF,TGTGCCAGCAGTCTGACAGGGGTGAGGACAGATACGCAGTATTTT
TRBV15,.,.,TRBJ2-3,CATSRSGDTQYF,TGTGCCACCAGCAGATCGGGAGATACGCAGTATTTT
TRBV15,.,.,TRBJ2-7,CATSRDKGYEQYF,TGTGCCACCAGCAGAGATAAAGGGTACGAGCAGTACTTC
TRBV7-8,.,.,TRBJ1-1,CASIQGGYTEAFF,TGTGCCAGCATCCAGGGCGGGTACACTGAAGCTTTCTTT